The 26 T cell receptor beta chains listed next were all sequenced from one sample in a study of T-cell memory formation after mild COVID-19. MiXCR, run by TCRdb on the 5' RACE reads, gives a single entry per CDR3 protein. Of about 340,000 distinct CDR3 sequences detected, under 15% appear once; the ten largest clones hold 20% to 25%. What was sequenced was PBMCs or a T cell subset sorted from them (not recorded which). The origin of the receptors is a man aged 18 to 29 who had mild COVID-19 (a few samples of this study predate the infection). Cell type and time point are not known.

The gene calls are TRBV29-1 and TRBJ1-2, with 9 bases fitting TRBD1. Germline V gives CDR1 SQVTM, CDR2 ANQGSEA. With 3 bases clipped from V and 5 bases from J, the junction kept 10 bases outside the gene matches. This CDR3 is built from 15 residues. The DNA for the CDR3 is TGCAGCGTTGAGAGGGCCGGACAGGGGTCGTATGGCTACACCTTC. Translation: CSVERAGQGSYGYTF.

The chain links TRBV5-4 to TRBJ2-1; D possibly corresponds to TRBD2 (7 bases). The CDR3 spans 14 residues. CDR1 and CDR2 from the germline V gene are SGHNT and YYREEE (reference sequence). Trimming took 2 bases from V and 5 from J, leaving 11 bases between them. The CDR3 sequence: CASSFGGADNEQFF. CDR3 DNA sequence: TGTGCCAGCAGCTTTGGGGGGGCGGACAATGAGCAGTTCTTC.

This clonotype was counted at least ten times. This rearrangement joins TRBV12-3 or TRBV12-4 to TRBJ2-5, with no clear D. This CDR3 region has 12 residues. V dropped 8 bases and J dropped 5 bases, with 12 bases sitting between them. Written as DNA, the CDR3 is TGTGCCAGCGGCTGGGGTGAGGAGACCCAGTACTTC. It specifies CASGWGEETQYF.

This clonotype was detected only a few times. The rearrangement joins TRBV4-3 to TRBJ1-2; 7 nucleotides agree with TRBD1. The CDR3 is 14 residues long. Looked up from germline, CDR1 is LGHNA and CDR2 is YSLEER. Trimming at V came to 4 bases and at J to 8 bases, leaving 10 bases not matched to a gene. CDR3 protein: CASSRETGLGGYTF. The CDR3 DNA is TGCGCCAGCAGCCGAGAGACAGGGCTTGGGGGCTACACCTTC.

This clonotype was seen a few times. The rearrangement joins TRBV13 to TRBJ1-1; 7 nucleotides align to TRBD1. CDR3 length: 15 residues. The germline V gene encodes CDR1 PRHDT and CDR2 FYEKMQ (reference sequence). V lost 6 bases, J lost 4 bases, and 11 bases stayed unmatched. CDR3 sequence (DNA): TGTGCCAGCAGACCCAAGGGGGCTGGGTCCACTGAAGCTTTCTTT. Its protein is CASRPKGAGSTEAFF.

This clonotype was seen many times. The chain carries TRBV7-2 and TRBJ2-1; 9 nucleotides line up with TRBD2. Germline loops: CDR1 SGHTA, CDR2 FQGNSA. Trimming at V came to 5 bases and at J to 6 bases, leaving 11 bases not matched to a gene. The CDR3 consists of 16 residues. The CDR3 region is CASSSLPAGGGNEQFF. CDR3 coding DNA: TGTGCCAGCAGCAGTCTACCTGCGGGGGGGGGCAATGAGCAGTTCTTC.

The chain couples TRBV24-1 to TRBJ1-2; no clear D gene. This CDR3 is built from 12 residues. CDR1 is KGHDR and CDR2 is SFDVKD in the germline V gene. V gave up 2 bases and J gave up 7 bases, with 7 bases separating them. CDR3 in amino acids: CATSDWYAGYTF. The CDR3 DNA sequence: TGTGCCACCAGTGATTGGTACGCTGGCTACACCTTC.

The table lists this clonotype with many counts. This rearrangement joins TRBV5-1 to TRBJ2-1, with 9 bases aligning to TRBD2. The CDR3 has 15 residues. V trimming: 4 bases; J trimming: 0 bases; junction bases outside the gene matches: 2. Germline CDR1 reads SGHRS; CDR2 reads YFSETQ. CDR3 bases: TGCGCCAGCAGCCGACTAGCGGACTCCTACAATGAGCAGTTCTTC. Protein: CASSRLADSYNEQFF.

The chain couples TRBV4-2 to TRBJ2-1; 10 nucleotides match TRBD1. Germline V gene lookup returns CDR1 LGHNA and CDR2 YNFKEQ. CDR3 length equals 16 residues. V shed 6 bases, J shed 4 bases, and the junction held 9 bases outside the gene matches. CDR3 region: CASRKPGQGTYNEQFF. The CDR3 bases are TGTGCCAGCAGAAAACCGGGACAGGGGACTTACAATGAGCAGTTCTTC.

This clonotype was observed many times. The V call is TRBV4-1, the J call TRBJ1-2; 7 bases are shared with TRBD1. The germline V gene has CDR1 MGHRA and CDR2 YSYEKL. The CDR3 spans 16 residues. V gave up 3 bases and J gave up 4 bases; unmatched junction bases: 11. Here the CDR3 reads CASSHPGEGGIYGYTF. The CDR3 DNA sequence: TGCGCCAGCAGCCACCCCGGTGAAGGGGGCATCTATGGCTACACCTTC.

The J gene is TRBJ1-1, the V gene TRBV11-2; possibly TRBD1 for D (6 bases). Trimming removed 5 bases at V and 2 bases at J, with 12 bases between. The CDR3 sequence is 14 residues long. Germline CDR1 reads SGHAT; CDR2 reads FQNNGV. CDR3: CASSIRTDNTEAFF. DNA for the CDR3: TGTGCCAGCAGCATCCGGACAGATAACACTGAAGCTTTCTTT.

CDR3: CASSTSSGGAEQYF. The CDR3 bases are TGTGCCAGCAGTACCTCTAGCGGGGGAGCCGAGCAGTACTTC. The J gene is TRBJ2-7, the V gene TRBV6-5; 10 positions agree with TRBD2. The CDR3 is 14 residues long. Germline values: CDR1 MNHEY, CDR2 SVGAGI. J gave up 6 bases and V 5 bases, and 7 bases lay outside the gene matches.

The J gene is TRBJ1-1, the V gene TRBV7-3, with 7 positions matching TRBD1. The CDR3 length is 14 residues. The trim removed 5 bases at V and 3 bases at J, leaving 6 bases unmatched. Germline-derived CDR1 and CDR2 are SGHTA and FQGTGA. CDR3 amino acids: CASSRQGHDTEAFF. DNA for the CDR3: TGTGCCAGCAGCCGACAGGGTCATGACACTGAAGCTTTCTTT.

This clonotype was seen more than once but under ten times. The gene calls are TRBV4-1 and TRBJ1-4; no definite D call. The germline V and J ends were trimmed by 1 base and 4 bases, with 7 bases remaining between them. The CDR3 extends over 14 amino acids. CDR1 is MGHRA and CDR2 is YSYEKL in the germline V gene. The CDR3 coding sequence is TGCGCCAGCAGCCAAGTTGATGTTAATGAAAAACTGTTTTTT. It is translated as CASSQVDVNEKLFF.

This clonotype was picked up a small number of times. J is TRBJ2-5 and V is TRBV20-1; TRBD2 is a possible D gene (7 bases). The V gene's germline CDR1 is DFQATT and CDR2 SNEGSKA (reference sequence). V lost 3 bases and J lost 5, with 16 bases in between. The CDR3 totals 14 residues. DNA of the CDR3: TGCAGTGCTAGTGGGGGGGGCCTGGGGGAGACCCAGTACTTC. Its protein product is CSASGGGLGETQYF.

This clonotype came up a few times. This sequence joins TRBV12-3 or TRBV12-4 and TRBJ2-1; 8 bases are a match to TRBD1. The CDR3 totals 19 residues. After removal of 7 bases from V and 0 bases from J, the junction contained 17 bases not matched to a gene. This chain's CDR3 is CASIAVRDRRRDSYNEQFF. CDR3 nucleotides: TGTGCCAGCATCGCGGTCCGGGACAGGAGAAGAGACTCCTACAATGAGCAGTTCTTC.

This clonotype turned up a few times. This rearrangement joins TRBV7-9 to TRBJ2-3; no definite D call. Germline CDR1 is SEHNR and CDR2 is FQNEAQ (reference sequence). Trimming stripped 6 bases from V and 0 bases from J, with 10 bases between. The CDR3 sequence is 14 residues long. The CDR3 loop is CASRTTASTDTQYF. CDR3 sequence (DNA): TGTGCCAGCAGAACGACGGCTAGCACAGATACGCAGTATTTT. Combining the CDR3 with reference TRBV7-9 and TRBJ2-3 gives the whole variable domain DTGVSQNPRHKITKRGQNVTFRCDPISEHNRLYWYRQTLGQGPEFLTYFQNEAQLEKSRLLSDRFSAERPKGSFSTLEIQRTEQGDSAMYLCASRTTASTDTQYFGPGTRLTVL.

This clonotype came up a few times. The CDR3 DNA sequence: TGCGCCAGCAGCCAAGTTCGGGGACTTCAATATGAGCAGTTCTTC. Translation: CASSQVRGLQYEQFF. The chain carries TRBV4-3 and TRBJ2-1; tentative D call: TRBD2 (6 bases). This CDR3 spans 15 amino acids. The ends were cut back, 1 base at V and 8 bases at J, with 15 bases in the middle. Germline V lookup: CDR1 LGHNA, CDR2 YSLEER.

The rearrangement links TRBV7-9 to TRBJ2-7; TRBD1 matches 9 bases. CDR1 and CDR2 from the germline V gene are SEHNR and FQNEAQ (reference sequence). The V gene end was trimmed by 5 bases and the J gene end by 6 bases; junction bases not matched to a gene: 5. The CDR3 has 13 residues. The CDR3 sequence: CASSPGTGFEQYV. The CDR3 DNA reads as TGTGCCAGCAGCCCGGGGACAGGGTTCGAGCAGTACGTC.

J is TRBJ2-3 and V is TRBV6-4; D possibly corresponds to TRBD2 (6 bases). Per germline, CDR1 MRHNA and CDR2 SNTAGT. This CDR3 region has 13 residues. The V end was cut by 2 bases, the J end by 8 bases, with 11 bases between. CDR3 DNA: TGTGCCAGCAGTGACGTTGGGCGGGGTACGCAGTATTTT. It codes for CASSDVGRGTQYF.

CDR3 sequence: CASTGLSGNTIYF. CDR3 in DNA: TGCGCCAGTACAGGGCTCTCTGGAAACACCATATATTTT. The chain carries TRBV5-1 and TRBJ1-3; a possible D gene is TRBD1 (6 bases). The CDR3 extends over 13 amino acids. Trimming left V 8 bases short and J 0 bases short, with 9 bases between. Looked up from germline, CDR1 is SGHRS and CDR2 is YFSETQ. Variable domain in full (rest from reference TRBV5-1 and TRBJ1-3): KAGVTQTPRYLIKTRGQQVTLSCSPISGHRSVSWYQQTPGQGLQFLFEYFSETQRNKGNFPGRFSGRQFSNSRSEMNVSTLELGDSALYLCASTGLSGNTIYFGEGSWLTVV.

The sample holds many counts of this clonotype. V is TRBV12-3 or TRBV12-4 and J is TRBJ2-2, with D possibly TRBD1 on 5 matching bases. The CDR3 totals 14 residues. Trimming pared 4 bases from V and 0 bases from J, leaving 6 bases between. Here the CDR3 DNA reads TGTGCCAGCAGTTGGACATCGAACACCGGGGAGCTGTTTTTT. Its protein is CASSWTSNTGELFF.

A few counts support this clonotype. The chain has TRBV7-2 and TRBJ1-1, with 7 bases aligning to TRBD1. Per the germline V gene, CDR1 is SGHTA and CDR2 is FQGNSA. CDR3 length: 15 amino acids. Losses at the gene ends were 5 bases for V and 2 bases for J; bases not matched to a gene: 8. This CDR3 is CASSQWRTGNTEAFF. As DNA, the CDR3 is TGTGCCAGCAGCCAATGGAGGACAGGAAACACTGAAGCTTTCTTT.

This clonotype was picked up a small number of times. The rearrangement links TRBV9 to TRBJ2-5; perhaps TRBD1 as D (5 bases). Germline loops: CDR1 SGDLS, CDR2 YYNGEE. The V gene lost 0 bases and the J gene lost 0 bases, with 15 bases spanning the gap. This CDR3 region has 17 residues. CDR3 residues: CASSVGVGQEYQETQYF. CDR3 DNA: TGTGCCAGCAGCGTAGGGGTGGGGCAGGAGTACCAAGAGACCCAGTACTTC. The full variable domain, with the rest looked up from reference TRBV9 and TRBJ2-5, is DSGVTQTPKHLITATGQRVTLRCSPRSGDLSVYWYQQSLDQGLQFLIQYYNGEERAKGNILERFSAQQFPDLHSELNLSSLELGDSALYFCASSVGVGQEYQETQYFGPGTRLLVL.

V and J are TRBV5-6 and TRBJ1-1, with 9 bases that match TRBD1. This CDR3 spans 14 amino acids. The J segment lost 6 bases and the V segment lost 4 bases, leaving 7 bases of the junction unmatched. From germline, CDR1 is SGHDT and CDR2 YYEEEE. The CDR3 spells CASSLGTGLAEAFF. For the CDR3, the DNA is TGTGCCAGCAGCCTAGGGACAGGGCTCGCTGAAGCTTTCTTT.

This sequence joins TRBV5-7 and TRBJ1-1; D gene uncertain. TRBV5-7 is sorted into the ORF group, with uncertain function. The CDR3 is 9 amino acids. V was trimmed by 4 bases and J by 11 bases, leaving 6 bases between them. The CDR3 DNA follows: TGTGCCAGCAGCCGACGGGCTTTCTTT. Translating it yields CASSRRAFF.